This T cell receptor beta chain was identified during a study of CD8+ T cells in alopecia areata (dated by TCRdb to about 2018). In terms of the full investigation: The treated patients, all with moderate-to-severe alopecia areata, were enrolled in an open-label pilot trial of oral tofacitinib given at 5 to 10 mg twice daily. Tofacitinib was given for 6 to 18 months, followed by 6 months of follow-up off drug to assess delayed response and recurrence. The SALT score, which quantifies the percentage of affected scalp surface area, was used to measure disease severity in treated patients. In both human patients and the C3H/HeJ mouse model, the study applied high-throughput TCRbeta sequencing to look at T cell clonal expansion in alopecia areata. In humans, TCRbeta sequencing was performed on scalp tissue and on sorted CD4+ and CD8+ peripheral blood T cells from healthy controls and from patients with patchy or totalis/universalis alopecia areata. Biopsies were taken from tofacitinib-treated patients at baseline and at 4 and 24 weeks of treatment, and a later scalp biopsy was taken in several of the tofacitinib-treated patients. Scalp clonality was compared across normal scalp (n=4), patchy alopecia areata scalp (n=8), and alopecia totalis/universalis scalp (n=8). RNA came from the PAXgene miRNA kit for fixed scalp, the miRNeasy kit for PBMCs, and the RNeasy kit for mouse skin. TCRbeta CDR3 regions were amplified by immunoSEQ multiplex PCR with 35 Vbeta forward and 13 Jbeta reverse primers. The paper as a whole reports these results and caveats: Shared TCR sequences between patients were less evident than in mice, which may be partly attributable to HLA diversity in the patient population. Scalp TCR repertoire analysis is complicated because resident alphabeta T cells in normal human skin are also sequenced, whereas mouse skin is dominated by gammadelta T cells. Scalp clonality and the number of expanded CD8+ clones among the top 100 scalp clones were significantly decreased by tofacitinib. Because the treated cohort was small and had only one nonresponder, larger studies are needed to examine links between baseline CD8+ expansion and response. During tofacitinib treatment, many expanded lesional clones remained in scalp and blood, and this persistence may partly explain relapse after treatment is stopped. Lesional scalp, especially in alopecia totalis/universalis, showed higher clonality and more expanded CD8+ clones than normal scalp, suggesting antigenic drive.

A word on this clone: Its antigen remains unidentified. No quality values exist for individual bases; no much larger clone is one base distant.

The sample's time point label is to be understood as: more than 3 weeks on oral tofacitinib. The sample's treatment or condition label, decoded: oral pan-JAK inhibitor, 5-10 mg twice daily. Lesional scalp punch biopsies and peripheral blood were obtained from alopecia areata patients. After PBMCs were isolated by density centrifugation and stained for CD3, CD4 and CD8, a FACSAria was used to sort CD4+ and CD8+ T cells. Receptor amplification or capture employed the immunoSEQ multiplex PCR assay. To provide template for TCR sequencing, every sample had RNA extracted and reverse transcribed into cDNA. SuperScript III was used to make first-strand cDNA, primed with a 2:1 mix of oligo-dT and random hexamers. A synthetic immune receptor repertoire was used to measure amplification bias, and any remaining bias was corrected computationally. From the authors' description of their analysis: Raw reads were preprocessed to remove errors, and CDR3 was defined by IMGT conventions from the conserved cysteine to phenylalanine. Clonality was calculated as 1 minus Shannon entropy normalized by log2 of the number of productive unique TCRs. Whether each scalp clone was CD4 or CD8 was inferred by checking scalp TCRbeta sequences against the CD4 and CD8 repertoires from sorted blood. Entries here come from immuneACCESS through TCRdb and include only in-frame sequences with V and J called. Some clones fail to appear in such tables; in the studies checked, an unresolved V gene covers under half of the shortfall, and the cause of the remainder is unknown. The DNA was the basis for D and trimming; V, J and clone size are from that table. The sample records roughly 70,000 clones, over 25% of which are singletons. The leading ten clones occupy approximately 15% of the sample.

The TCR was taken from a human donor with alopecia areata. The source material was CD8+ T cells sorted from blood, sampled at week 4, from a patient treated with tofacitinib.

The CDR3 is CSVEQKVEQFF. The sequence in DNA is TGCAGCGTTGAACAGAAGGTTGAGCAGTTCTTC. Recombination connected TRBV29-1 to TRBJ2-1; the D gene remains uncertain. The CDR3 sequence holds 11 residues, the cysteine and phenylalanine included. Only the CDR3 portion is preserved as DNA: 33 bases, with reading frame beginning at the first base. According to the germline V gene, CDR1 reads SQVTM and CDR2 reads ANQGSEA. The trim is 2 bases for V and 9 bases for J, with a gap of 8 bases between the germline ends.